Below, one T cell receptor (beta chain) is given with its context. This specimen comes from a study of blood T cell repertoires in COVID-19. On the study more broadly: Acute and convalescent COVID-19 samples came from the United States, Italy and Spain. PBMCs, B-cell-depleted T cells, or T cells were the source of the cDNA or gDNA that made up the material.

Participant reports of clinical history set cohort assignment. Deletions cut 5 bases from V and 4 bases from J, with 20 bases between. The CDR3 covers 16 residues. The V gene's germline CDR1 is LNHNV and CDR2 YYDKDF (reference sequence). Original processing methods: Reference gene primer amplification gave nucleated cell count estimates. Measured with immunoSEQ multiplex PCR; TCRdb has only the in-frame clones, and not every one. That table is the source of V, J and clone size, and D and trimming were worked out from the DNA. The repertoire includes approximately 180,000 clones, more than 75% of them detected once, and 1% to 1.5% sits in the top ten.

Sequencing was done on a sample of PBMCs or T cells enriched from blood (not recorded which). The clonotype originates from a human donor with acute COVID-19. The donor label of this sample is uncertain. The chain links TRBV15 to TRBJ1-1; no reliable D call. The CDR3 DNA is TGTGCCACCAGCTCCGAAAGGTCGGGGTCCGGCACTGAAGCTTTCTTT. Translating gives CATSSERSGSGTEAFF. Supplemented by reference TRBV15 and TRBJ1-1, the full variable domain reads DAMVIQNPRYQVTQFGKPVTLSCSQTLNHNVMYWYQQKSSQAPKLLFHYYDKDFNNEADTPDNFQSRRPNTSFCFLDIRSPGLGDTAMYLCATSSERSGSGTEAFFGQGTRLTVV.